The 24 T cell receptor beta chains below come from one sample, sequenced in a study of blood T cell repertoires in COVID-19. TCRdb's copy holds only in-frame clones and misses some; the assay was immunoSEQ multiplex PCR. Of 70,000 to 80,000 clones listed, approximately 84% are singletons. The sequenced sample consisted of peripheral blood. The receptors were gathered from a human donor in a cohort sampled during active COVID-19.

The chain links TRBV7-2 to TRBJ2-3, with 8 bases identical to TRBD2. After removal of 2 bases from V and 5 bases from J, the junction contained 6 bases not matched to a gene. Germline CDR1 is SGHTA and CDR2 is FQGNSA. This CDR3 has 15 amino acids. CDR3 nucleotide sequence: TGTGCCAGCAGCTTATCGGGGGGGGCCCAAGATACGCAGTATTTT. Amino acids: CASSLSGGAQDTQYF.

V usage is TRBV2 and J usage is TRBJ1-2; a possible D gene is TRBD1 (5 bases). The V end was cut by 7 bases, the J end by 0 bases, with 12 bases between. Per germline, CDR1 SNHLY and CDR2 FYNNEI. The CDR3 spans 14 residues. CDR3 region: CASTKRGANYGYTF. CDR3 nucleotide sequence: TGTGCCAGCACCAAGCGGGGGGCTAACTATGGCTACACCTTC.

The chain carries TRBV13 and TRBJ2-1, with 11 bases matching TRBD2. This CDR3 is built from 16 residues. V shed 8 bases and J 7 bases; nucleotides not matched to a gene: 13. Germline V lookup: CDR1 PRHDT, CDR2 FYEKMQ (reference sequence). CDR3 sequence (DNA): TGTGCCAGCTCCTCCCACACTAGCGGGGGCCTGAATGAGCAGTTCTTC. Translated, it gives CASSSHTSGGLNEQFF.

J is TRBJ1-2 and V is TRBV4-1; possible D gene TRBD1, 5 bases. CDR1 is MGHRA, CDR2 YSYEKL, per germline. V was cut by 6 bases and J by 8 bases, with 16 bases left in between. This CDR3 is 13 amino acids long. CDR3 in DNA: TGCGCCAGCAGTCCCACAGGTCTAAGGGGCTACACCTTC. It codes for CASSPTGLRGYTF.

V usage is TRBV5-8 and J usage is TRBJ1-2, with 8 bases aligning to TRBD1. Germline trimming cut 2 bases from V and 4 bases from J; bases unmatched to any gene: 7. This CDR3 has 15 amino acids. Germline CDR1 SGHTS, CDR2 YDEGEE. DNA for the CDR3: TGTGCCAGCAGCTTAGGACAGGGATGGGTCTATGGCTACACCTTC. Residues: CASSLGQGWVYGYTF.

The chain employs TRBV30 and TRBJ1-2; D is ambiguous. The germline gives CDR1 GTSNPN, CDR2 SVGIG (reference sequence). V shed 0 bases and J shed 4 bases, with 9 bases lying between them. The CDR3 has 13 amino acids. The chain's CDR3 is CAWSVNDFYGYTF. The CDR3 coding sequence is TGTGCCTGGAGTGTAAACGACTTCTATGGCTACACCTTC.

The V and J genes are TRBV7-7 and TRBJ2-1; D gene unclear. V was trimmed by 4 bases and J by 5 bases, leaving 9 bases between them. Germline V gene lookup returns CDR1 SSHAT and CDR2 FNYEAQ (reference sequence). CDR3 length equals 13 residues. The CDR3 nucleotides read TGTGCCAGCAGCTCTCGGGTCAACAATGAGCAGTTCTTC. Its translation: CASSSRVNNEQFF.

This chain joins TRBV4-3 and TRBJ2-6; 8 bases align to TRBD1. Germline V CDR1 and CDR2: LGHNA, YSLEER. The CDR3 runs to 16 residues. Germline trimming cut 1 base from V and 7 bases from J; bases unmatched to any gene: 6. The CDR3 bases are TGCGCCAGCAGCCAAGCTCCAGGGGGCAGCGCCAACGTCCTGACTTTC. The encoded protein is CASSQAPGGSANVLTF.

The DNA for the CDR3 is TGTGCCAGCAGCTTGACGGGGGGCCGCGGCACAGATACGCAGTATTTT. This sequence encodes CASSLTGGRGTDTQYF. This chain joins TRBV5-4 and TRBJ2-3; weak D call: TRBD2 (7 bases). CDR1 and CDR2 (germline): SGHNT, YYREEE (reference sequence). Trimming took off 1 base at V and 1 base at J, with 13 bases between the two ends. The CDR3 consists of 16 residues.

The V and J genes are TRBV5-1 and TRBJ2-3; 13 bases agree with TRBD2. This CDR3 is built from 16 residues. Germline CDR1 is SGHRS and CDR2 is YFSETQ. With V trimmed by 5 bases and J by 5 bases, 8 bases remained unmatched. The DNA of the CDR3 is TGCGCCAGCAGTCCCCCACTAGCGGGGGGGGTAGATACGCAGTATTTT. Encoded protein: CASSPPLAGGVDTQYF.

The table lists this clone with a count of one. The gene calls are TRBV3-1 (or the pseudogene TRBV3-2) and TRBJ1-2, with 7 bases matching TRBD1. Per the germline V gene, CDR1 is LGHDT and CDR2 is YNNKEL (reference sequence). V was clipped by 1 base and J by 4 bases; unmatched bases: 6. CDR3 length equals 15 residues. CDR3 in amino acids: CASSQVTGDRYGYTF. The DNA for the CDR3 is TGTGCCAGCAGCCAAGTTACAGGGGATCGCTATGGCTACACCTTC.

V is TRBV3-1 (or the pseudogene TRBV3-2) and J is TRBJ2-7, with a possible D match to TRBD1 (6 bases). Per the germline V gene, CDR1 is LGHDT and CDR2 is YNNKEL (reference sequence). The CDR3 has 15 amino acids. V lost 3 bases and J lost 2, with 14 bases in between. The CDR3 nucleotides are TGTGCCAGCAGCCAGGGGACAATGGGCACCTACGAGCAGTACTTC. Translation gives CASSQGTMGTYEQYF.

The chain couples TRBV29-1 to TRBJ2-6; tentative D call: TRBD2 (5 bases). The V end was cut by 6 bases, the J end by 0 bases, with 18 bases between. The CDR3 loop spans 17 amino acids. Germline V gene sequence: CDR1 SQVTM, CDR2 ANQGSEA. DNA for the CDR3: TGCAGCGTCTTAACCGACGGGAAGAGCTCTGGGGCCAACGTCCTGACTTTC. As protein: CSVLTDGKSSGANVLTF.

The gene calls are TRBV7-9 and TRBJ1-2; TRBD1 is a possible D gene (5 bases). V was trimmed by 3 bases and J by 4 bases, leaving 18 bases between them. The CDR3 has 16 residues. Per the germline V gene, CDR1 is SEHNR and CDR2 is FQNEAQ (reference sequence). CDR3 sequence: CASSLLTPTASYGYTF. The CDR3 DNA follows: TGTGCCAGCAGCTTGTTAACCCCGACAGCGAGCTATGGCTACACCTTC.

The chain uses TRBV6-6 and TRBJ1-3, with D possibly TRBD1 on 6 matching bases. V lost 5 bases and J 0 bases, leaving 14 bases between the germline ends. This CDR3 is built from 16 residues. Germline assignment: CDR1 MNHNY and CDR2 SVGAGI (reference sequence). CDR3 sequence: CASSRDRLSSGNTIYF. CDR3 coding DNA: TGTGCCAGCAGTCGAGACAGGCTCTCCTCTGGAAACACCATATATTTT.

CDR3 sequence reads: CASSMRSGNPGFSEKLFF. CDR3 sequence (DNA): TGTGCCAGTAGTATGCGTAGCGGGAACCCCGGGTTTAGTGAAAAACTGTTTTTT. The chain combines TRBV19 with TRBJ1-4; D unresolved. This CDR3 contains 18 residues. Per germline, CDR1 LNHDA and CDR2 SQIVND (reference sequence). V lost 3 bases and J lost 7, with 24 bases in between.

This chain joins TRBV29-1 and TRBJ2-5; 9 bases agree with TRBD2. There are 14 residues in the CDR3. Looked up from germline, CDR1 is SQVTM and CDR2 is ANQGSEA. V was pared by 3 bases and J by 3 bases, with 5 bases of the junction left unmatched. In nucleotides, the CDR3 is TGCAGCGTTGACCTAGCGGGGACGAAAGAGACCCAGTACTTC. Protein sequence: CSVDLAGTKETQYF.

This sequence joins TRBV7-9 and TRBJ2-3; a weak D match, TRBD2 (5 bases). The V gene lost 0 bases and the J gene lost 5 bases, with 12 bases spanning the gap. The CDR3 covers 15 residues. The germline V gene encodes CDR1 SEHNR and CDR2 FQNEAQ (reference sequence). CDR3 DNA: TGTGCCAGCAGCTTAGCGAGGGTTGGTAGAGATACGCAGTATTTT. Translated: CASSLARVGRDTQYF.

This clone was counted once. This rearrangement joins TRBV18 to TRBJ2-1, with D uncertain. The CDR3 is 11 amino acids. Germline V gene sequence: CDR1 KGHSH, CDR2 LQKENI. V dropped 3 bases and J dropped 10 bases, with 7 bases sitting between them. Here the CDR3 DNA reads TGTGCCAGCTCACCGAGGAGCGAGCAGTTCTTC. As protein: CASSPRSEQFF. Combining the CDR3 with reference TRBV18 and TRBJ2-1 gives the whole variable domain NAGVMQNPRHLVRRRGQEARLRCSPMKGHSHVYWYRQLPEEGLKFMVYLQKENIIDESGMPKERFSAEFPKEGPSILRIQQVVRGDSAAYFCASSPRSEQFFGPGTRLTVL.

This rearrangement joins TRBV6-2 or TRBV6-3 to TRBJ2-3; 10 bases fit TRBD1. The CDR3 covers 12 residues. CDR1 MNHEY and CDR2 SVGEGT come from the germline V gene. Germline trimming cut 5 bases from V and 9 bases from J; bases unmatched to any gene: 2. The CDR3 here is CASSPTGGTQYF. For the CDR3, the DNA is TGTGCCAGCAGTCCGACAGGGGGCACGCAGTATTTT.

This sequence joins TRBV7-2 and TRBJ2-1, with TRBD2 matching over 11 bases. The junction had 11 bases not matched to a gene; V was cut back by 3 bases and J by 10 bases. This CDR3 has 16 residues. Germline V gene lookup returns CDR1 SGHTA and CDR2 FQGNSA. CDR3 coding DNA: TGTGCCAGCAGCTTCACTCGACTAGCGGGGAACCGGGAGCAGTTCTTC. Translated: CASSFTRLAGNREQFF.

This sequence joins TRBV27 and TRBJ1-5, with a possible D match to TRBD1 (6 bases). From germline, CDR1 is MNHEY and CDR2 SMNVEV (reference sequence). Trimming stripped 1 base from V and 6 bases from J, with 19 bases between. The CDR3 consists of 17 residues. The CDR3: CASSLYRGAEGGQPQHF. DNA for the CDR3: TGTGCCAGCAGTTTATATCGGGGGGCGGAGGGCGGTCAGCCCCAGCATTTT.

The rearrangement joins TRBV7-9 to TRBJ2-1, with D hard to call. Trimming took off 1 base at V and 10 bases at J, with 14 bases between the two ends. Germline V gene lookup returns CDR1 SEHNR and CDR2 FQNEAQ (reference sequence). The CDR3 is made up of 14 amino acids. CDR3 coding DNA: TGTGCCAGCAGCTTAGACCCAAAACCGCGGGAGCAGTTCTTC. It codes for CASSLDPKPREQFF.

The chain recombines TRBV6-1 with TRBJ1-5; D gene uncertain. V was pared by 3 bases and J by 3 bases, with 12 bases between. Looked up from germline, CDR1 is MNHNS and CDR2 is SASEGT. The CDR3 is made up of 15 amino acids. CDR3 DNA: TGTGCCAGCAGTGAGTCAGTCCATTTCAATCAGCCCCAGCATTTT. It specifies CASSESVHFNQPQHF.